Listed below are T cell receptor beta chains from one sample, sequenced in a study of memory CD4+ T cells and cytomegalovirus serostatus. Libraries were prepared by immunoSEQ multiplex PCR; TCRdb keeps only in-frame clonotypes and omits some of them. The sample yields 50,000 to 70,000 clones, under 80% seen once. Material for sequencing was memory CD4+ T cells from blood. These TCRs come from an adult in good health and CMV-seronegative. CDR3s include the opening cysteine and the closing phenylalanine or tryptophan. The D gene is left open where the match is weak. Size is stated for part of the rows, as once, few or many counts, or as a class when the clone is expanded.

V gene	clone size	D gene	J gene	CDR3 DNA	CDR3 protein
TRBV6-1	NA	NA	TRBJ2-2	TGTGCCAGCAGTGCTATGTACCCCCCCGCCGGGGAGCTGTTTTTT	CASSAMYPPAGELFF
TRBV6-4	NA	NA	TRBJ2-7	TGTGCCAGCAGTGAGGCCCACGGCCCCTACGAGCAGTACTTC	CASSEAHGPYEQYF
TRBV2	NA	TRBD1	TRBJ1-4	TGTGCCAGCATGAGGAGGGACAGGGGGGGAGAAAAACTGTTTTTT	CASMRRDRGGEKLFF
TRBV19	once	NA	TRBJ2-1	TGTGCCAGTAGTCTCCCCAATGAGCAGTTCTTC	CASSLPNEQFF
TRBV28	NA	NA	TRBJ1-2	TGTGCCAGCAGTTTTGGGGACGGCTATGGCTACACCTTC	CASSFGDGYGYTF
TRBV15	few	NA	TRBJ1-4	TGTGCCACCAGCAGACAGGGGACTAATGAAAAACTGTTTTTT	CATSRQGTNEKLFF
TRBV7-2	NA	NA	TRBJ2-7	TGTGCCAGCAGCGTACAGGGCTACGAGCAGTACTTC	CASSVQGYEQYF
TRBV7-9	NA	NA	TRBJ1-2	TGTGCCAGCAGCCCAGGCCATGGCTACACCTTC	CASSPGHGYTF
TRBV15	NA	NA	TRBJ2-7	TGTGCCACCAGCAGCCGTCAGGCGGGAACGCAGTACTTC	CATSSRQAGTQYF
TRBV5-1	once	NA	TRBJ2-5	TGCGCCAGCAGCATCCTAACCCAAGAGACCCAGTACTTC	CASSILTQETQYF
TRBV30	NA	NA	TRBJ2-1	TGTGCCTGGAGTCAAACATCCAATGAGCAGTTCTTC	CAWSQTSNEQFF
TRBV29-1	NA	NA	TRBJ2-2	TGCAGCGTTGAGACGTTCGGGAACACCGGGGAGCTGTTTTTT	CSVETFGNTGELFF
TRBV7-2	NA	NA	TRBJ1-6	TGTGCCAGCAGCTCCCGACAGCCCCGGGCCAATTCACCCCTCCACTTT	CASSSRQPRANSPLHF
TRBV28	NA	NA	TRBJ1-5	TGTGCCAGCAGTTTAGTAACAGCGAATCAGCCCCAGCATTTT	CASSLVTANQPQHF
TRBV19	NA	NA	TRBJ2-1	TGTGCCAGTAGTACCGGCTTCAATGAGCAGTTCTTC	CASSTGFNEQFF
TRBV7-8	few	NA	TRBJ1-1	TGTGCCAGCAGCTTAGATGGGACGGAAGCTTTCTTT	CASSLDGTEAFF
TRBV18	few	TRBD2	TRBJ2-5	TGTGCCAGCTCACCGAATAGCGGGGCGGTAGAGACCCAGTACTTC	CASSPNSGAVETQYF
TRBV9	NA	TRBD2	TRBJ2-1	TGTGCCAGCAGCGTAGAAGCGGGAGAAATCGATGAGCAGTTCTTC	CASSVEAGEIDEQFF